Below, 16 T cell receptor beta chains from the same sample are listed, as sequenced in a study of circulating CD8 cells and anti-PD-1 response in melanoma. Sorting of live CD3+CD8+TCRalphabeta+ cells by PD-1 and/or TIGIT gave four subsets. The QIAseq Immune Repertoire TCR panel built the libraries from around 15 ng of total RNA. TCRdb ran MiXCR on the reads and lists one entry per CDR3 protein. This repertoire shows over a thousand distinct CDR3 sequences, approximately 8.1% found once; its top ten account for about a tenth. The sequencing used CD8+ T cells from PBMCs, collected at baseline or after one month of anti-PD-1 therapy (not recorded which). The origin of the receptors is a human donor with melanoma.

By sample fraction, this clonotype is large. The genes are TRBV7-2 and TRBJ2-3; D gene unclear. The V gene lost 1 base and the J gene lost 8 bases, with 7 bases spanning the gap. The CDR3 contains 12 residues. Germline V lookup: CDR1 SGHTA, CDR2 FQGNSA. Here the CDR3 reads CASSLDLGTQYF. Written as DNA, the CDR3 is TGTGCCAGCAGCTTAGACTTGGGTACGCAGTATTTT.

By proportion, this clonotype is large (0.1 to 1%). CDR3 nucleotide sequence: TGTGCCAGCAGCATCACAGGGAACACCGGGGAGCTGTTTTTT. This gives the protein CASSITGNTGELFF. The J gene is TRBJ2-2, the V gene TRBV7-2; D is possibly TRBD1 (5 bases). The CDR3 loop spans 14 amino acids. From germline, CDR1 is SGHTA and CDR2 FQGNSA. Trimming cost V 5 bases and J 1 base, with 8 bases left between them.

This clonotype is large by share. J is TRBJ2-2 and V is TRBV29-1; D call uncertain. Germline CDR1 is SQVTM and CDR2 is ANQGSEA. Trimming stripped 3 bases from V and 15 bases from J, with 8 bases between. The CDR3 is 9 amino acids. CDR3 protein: CSVDPRMFF. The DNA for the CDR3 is TGCAGCGTTGACCCGAGGATGTTTTTT.

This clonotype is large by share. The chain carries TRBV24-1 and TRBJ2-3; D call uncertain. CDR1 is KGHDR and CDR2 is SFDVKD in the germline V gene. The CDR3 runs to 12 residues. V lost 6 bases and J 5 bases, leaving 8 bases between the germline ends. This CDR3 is CATSLAEDTQYF. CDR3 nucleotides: TGTGCCACCAGTTTGGCCGAAGATACGCAGTATTTT.

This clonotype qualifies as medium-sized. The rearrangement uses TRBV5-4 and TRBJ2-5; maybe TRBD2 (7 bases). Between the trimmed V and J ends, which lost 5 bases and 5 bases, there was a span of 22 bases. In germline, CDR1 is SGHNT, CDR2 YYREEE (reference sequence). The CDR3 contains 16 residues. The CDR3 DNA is TGTGCCAGCAGTTTCCCCATGGGGGGGGGCCGGGAGACCCAGTACTTC. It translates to CASSFPMGGGRETQYF.

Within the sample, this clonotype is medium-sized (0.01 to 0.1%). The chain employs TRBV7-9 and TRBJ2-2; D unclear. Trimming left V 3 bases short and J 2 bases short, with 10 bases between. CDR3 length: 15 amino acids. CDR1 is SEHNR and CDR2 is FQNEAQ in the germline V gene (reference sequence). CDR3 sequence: CASSFAAPNTGELFF. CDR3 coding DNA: TGTGCCAGCAGCTTCGCGGCGCCCAACACCGGGGAGCTGTTTTTT. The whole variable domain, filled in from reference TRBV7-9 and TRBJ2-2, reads DTGVSQNPRHKITKRGQNVTFRCDPISEHNRLYWYRQTLGQGPEFLTYFQNEAQLEKSRLLSDRFSAERPKGSFSTLEIQRTEQGDSAMYLCASSFAAPNTGELFFGEGSRLTVL.

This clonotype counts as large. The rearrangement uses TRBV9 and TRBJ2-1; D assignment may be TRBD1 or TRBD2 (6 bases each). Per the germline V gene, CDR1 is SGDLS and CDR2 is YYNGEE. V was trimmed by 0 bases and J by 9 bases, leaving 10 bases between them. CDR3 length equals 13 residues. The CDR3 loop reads CASSVVGGGEQFF. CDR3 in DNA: TGTGCCAGCAGCGTAGTAGGGGGAGGTGAGCAGTTCTTC.

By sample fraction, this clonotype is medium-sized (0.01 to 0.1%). Here the CDR3 reads CASSLPNQETQYF. The CDR3 DNA reads as TGTGCCAGCAGCTTACCCAACCAAGAGACCCAGTACTTC. J is TRBJ2-5 and V is TRBV7-2; D remains unclear. Germline loops: CDR1 SGHTA, CDR2 FQGNSA. V lost 2 bases and J 0 bases, leaving 4 bases between the germline ends. This CDR3 spans 13 amino acids.

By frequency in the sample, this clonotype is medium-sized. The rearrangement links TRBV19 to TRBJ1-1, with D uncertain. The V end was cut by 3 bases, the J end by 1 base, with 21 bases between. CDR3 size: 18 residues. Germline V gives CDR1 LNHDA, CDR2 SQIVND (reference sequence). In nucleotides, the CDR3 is TGTGCCAGTAGTATCTTCAATCGGGGTATTACCCCGAACACTGAAGCTTTCTTT. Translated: CASSIFNRGITPNTEAFF. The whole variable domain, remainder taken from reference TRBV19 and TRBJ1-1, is DGGITQSPKYLFRKEGQNVTLSCEQNLNHDAMYWYRQDPGQGLRLIYYSQIVNDFQKGDIAEGYSVSREKKESFPLTVTSAQKNPTAFYLCASSIFNRGITPNTEAFFGQGTRLTVV.

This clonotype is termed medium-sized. DNA of the CDR3: TGTGCCAGCAGTACCCACTACGGGGCCTTTGAAGCTTTCTTT. Protein: CASSTHYGAFEAFF. The gene calls are TRBV27 and TRBJ1-1; a possible D gene is TRBD1 (5 bases). Trimming cost V 5 bases and J 7 bases, with 17 bases left between them. This CDR3 is 14 amino acids long. Germline assignment: CDR1 MNHEY and CDR2 SMNVEV (reference sequence).

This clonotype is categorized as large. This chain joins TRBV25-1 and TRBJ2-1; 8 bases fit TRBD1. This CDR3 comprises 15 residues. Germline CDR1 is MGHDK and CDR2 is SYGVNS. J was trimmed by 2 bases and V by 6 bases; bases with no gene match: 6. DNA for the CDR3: TGTGCCAGCAGCGGGGAACAGGGGGCCTACAATGAGCAGTTCTTC. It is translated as CASSGEQGAYNEQFF.

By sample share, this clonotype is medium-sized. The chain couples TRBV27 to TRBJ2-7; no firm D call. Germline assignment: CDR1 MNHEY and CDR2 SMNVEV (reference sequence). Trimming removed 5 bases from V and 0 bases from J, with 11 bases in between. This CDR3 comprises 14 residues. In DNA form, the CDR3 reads TGTGCCAGCAGTCCCGCGGCGTACTCCTACGAGCAGTACTTC. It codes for CASSPAAYSYEQYF.

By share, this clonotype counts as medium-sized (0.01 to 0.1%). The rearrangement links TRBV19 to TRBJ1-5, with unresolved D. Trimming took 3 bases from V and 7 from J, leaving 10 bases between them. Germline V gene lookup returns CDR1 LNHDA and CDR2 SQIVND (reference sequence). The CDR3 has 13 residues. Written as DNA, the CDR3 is TGTGCCAGTAGTATGGTCTTACGACAGCCCCAGCATTTT. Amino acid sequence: CASSMVLRQPQHF.

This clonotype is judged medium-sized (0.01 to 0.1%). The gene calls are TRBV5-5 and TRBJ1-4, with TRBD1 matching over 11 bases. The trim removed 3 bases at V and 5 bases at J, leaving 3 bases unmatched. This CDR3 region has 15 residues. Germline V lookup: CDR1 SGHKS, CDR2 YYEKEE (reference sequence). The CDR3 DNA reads TGTGCCAGCAGCTGGACAGGGGGCATAAATGAAAAACTGTTTTTT. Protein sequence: CASSWTGGINEKLFF.

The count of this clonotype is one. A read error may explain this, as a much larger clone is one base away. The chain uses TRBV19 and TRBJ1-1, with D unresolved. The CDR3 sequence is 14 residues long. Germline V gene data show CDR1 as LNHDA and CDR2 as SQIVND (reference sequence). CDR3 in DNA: TGTGCCAGTATCGCCGGGCCCGGAGGTACTGAAGCTTCCTTT. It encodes CASIAGPGGTEASF.

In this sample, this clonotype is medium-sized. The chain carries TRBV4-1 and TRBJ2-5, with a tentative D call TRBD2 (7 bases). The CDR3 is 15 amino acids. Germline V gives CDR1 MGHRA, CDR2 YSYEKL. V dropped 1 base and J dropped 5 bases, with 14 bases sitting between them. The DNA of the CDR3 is TGCGCCAGCAGCCAAGTTAGTGGGGGGGCGGAGACCCAGTACTTC. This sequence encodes CASSQVSGGAETQYF.